Below are 23 T cell receptor beta chains sequenced from a single sample in a study of cytomegalovirus exposure and HLA in healthy donors. With 60 Vbeta and 13 Jbeta primers, the PCR was carried out. Method: immunoSEQ multiplex PCR; TCRdb's copy keeps in-frame clones and lacks some. The data contain just over 150,000 clones, roughly 81% of them singletons. Sequenced input: PBMCs. The receptors come from a man younger than 35 in good health and CMV-seropositive.

V and J are TRBV27 and TRBJ1-2; D ambiguous. V was trimmed by 0 bases and J by 4 bases, leaving 6 bases between them. Germline lookup yields CDR1 MNHEY and CDR2 SMNVEV (reference sequence). CDR3 length: 13 amino acids. The CDR3 DNA reads TGTGCCAGCAGTTTATCGCGGTTCTATGGCTACACCTTC. Encoded protein: CASSLSRFYGYTF.

This clone was counted a few times. This chain connects TRBV4-3 to TRBJ2-1; possibly TRBD2 for D (6 bases). V dropped 1 base and J dropped 5 bases, with 15 bases sitting between them. The germline V gene has CDR1 LGHNA and CDR2 YSLEER. This CDR3 has 16 amino acids. The CDR3 loop reads CASSQGWRGWDNEQFF. CDR3 DNA sequence: TGCGCCAGCAGCCAAGGATGGCGGGGTTGGGACAATGAGCAGTTCTTC.

The chain combines TRBV5-6 with TRBJ2-7; no reliable D call. There are 13 residues in the CDR3. Germline CDR1 and CDR2: SGHDT and YYEEEE. Trimming cost V 0 bases and J 6 bases, with 10 bases left between them. Written as DNA, the CDR3 is TGTGCCAGCAGCTTGGGGCAGGCCACCGAGCAGTACTTC. Its translation is CASSLGQATEQYF.

The rearrangement uses TRBV7-2 and TRBJ2-2; D is ambiguous. Germline-derived CDR1 and CDR2 are SGHTA and FQGNSA. V dropped 2 bases and J dropped 0 bases, with 7 bases sitting between them. This CDR3 contains 15 residues. The CDR3 region has the DNA TGTGCCAGCAGCTTAATATCCTCGAACACCGGGGAGCTGTTTTTT. Protein sequence: CASSLISSNTGELFF.

This clone has only one observation. The J gene is TRBJ2-1, the V gene TRBV30; TRBD2 might be the D (5 bases). The CDR3 sequence is 11 residues long. Germline CDR1 and CDR2: GTSNPN and SVGIG (reference sequence). The V gene lost 5 bases and the J gene lost 7 bases, with 9 bases spanning the gap. Written as DNA, the CDR3 is TGTGCCTGGGAGGGTGGAAATGAGCAGTTCTTC. This codes for CAWEGGNEQFF. The variable domain in full, with the rest retrieved from reference TRBV30 and TRBJ2-1, is SQTIHQWPATLVQPVGSPLSLECTVEGTSNPNLYWYRQAAGRGLQLLFYSVGIGQISSEVPQNLSASRPQDRQFILSSKKLLLSDSGFYLCAWEGGNEQFFGPGTRLTVL.

This chain connects TRBV5-1 to TRBJ2-2, with 7 nucleotides matching TRBD1. The CDR3 is 15 amino acids. J was trimmed by 4 bases and V by 4 bases; bases with no gene match: 7. Per germline, CDR1 SGHRS and CDR2 YFSETQ. The CDR3, as DNA: TGCGCCAGCAGCGACGACAGGGAGACCACCGGGGAGCTGTTTTTT. It translates to CASSDDRETTGELFF.

This chain links TRBV4-1 with TRBJ1-2, with 7 positions matching TRBD1. V shed 4 bases, J shed 6 bases, and the junction held 5 bases outside the gene matches. The CDR3 loop spans 13 amino acids. The germline CDR1 and CDR2 sequences are MGHRA and YSYEKL. The CDR3 nucleotides are TGCGCCAGCAGCCCCTCAGGGGGTGATGGCTACACCTTC. It is translated as CASSPSGGDGYTF.

This clone was counted between two and nine times. The rearrangement uses TRBV11-2 and TRBJ1-3; 8 bases match TRBD1. The CDR3 sequence is 16 residues long. Germline V gene data show CDR1 as SGHAT and CDR2 as FQNNGV. V shed 5 bases, J shed 4 bases, and the junction held 10 bases outside the gene matches. CDR3 in DNA: TGTGCCAGCAGCCCCTTTAGCCAGGGGGCGGGAAACACCATATATTTT. As protein: CASSPFSQGAGNTIYF.

The CDR3 DNA reads as TGTGCCAGCTCACCGGGGACAGGTCTGGTTCGGGGCACTGAAGCTTTCTTT. Translated, it gives CASSPGTGLVRGTEAFF. The chain has TRBV18 and TRBJ1-1; 8 bases are shared with TRBD1. The V gene end was trimmed by 3 bases and the J gene end by 4 bases; junction bases not matched to a gene: 13. The germline V gene has CDR1 KGHSH and CDR2 LQKENI. This CDR3 is built from 17 residues. Variable domain in full (rest from reference TRBV18 and TRBJ1-1): NAGVMQNPRHLVRRRGQEARLRCSPMKGHSHVYWYRQLPEEGLKFMVYLQKENIIDESGMPKERFSAEFPKEGPSILRIQQVVRGDSAAYFCASSPGTGLVRGTEAFFGQGTRLTVV.

This chain joins TRBV9 and TRBJ1-2; 8 bases line up with TRBD1. There are 14 residues in the CDR3. Germline V gene data show CDR1 as SGDLS and CDR2 as YYNGEE. V shed 4 bases and J 8 bases; nucleotides not matched to a gene: 10. CDR3 bases: TGTGCCAGCAGCCCAAAGGACAGGGTGGTGGGCTACACCTTC. It specifies CASSPKDRVVGYTF.

The chain employs TRBV2 and TRBJ1-5; no definite D call. Germline V CDR1 and CDR2: SNHLY, FYNNEI. The CDR3 has 15 amino acids. Trimming stripped 7 bases from V and 3 bases from J, with 16 bases between. The DNA for the CDR3 is TGTGCCAGCACCCCTCGGGTATTCATCAATCAGCCCCAGCATTTT. As protein: CASTPRVFINQPQHF.

In its sample, this clone was seen once. The CDR3 region is CASSLTGVLGETQYF. The DNA for the CDR3 is TGTGCCAGCAGCCTAACCGGGGTACTCGGAGAGACCCAGTACTTC. The chain links TRBV7-8 to TRBJ2-5; a weak D match, TRBD2 (5 bases). V gave up 5 bases and J gave up 4 bases, with 17 bases separating them. Germline V lookup: CDR1 SGHVS, CDR2 FQNEAQ. The CDR3 has 15 residues.

In this sample, this clone turned up a few times. The V gene is TRBV5-4, the J gene TRBJ1-3, with D possibly matching TRBD1 (5 bases). V dropped 3 bases and J dropped 4 bases, with 14 bases sitting between them. The CDR3 has 15 amino acids. Germline lookup yields CDR1 SGHNT and CDR2 YYREEE (reference sequence). In DNA, the CDR3 is TGTGCCAGCAGCTCAGCAGCGGGGCGAGGAAACACCATATATTTT. It yields the protein CASSSAAGRGNTIYF. Full variable domain (missing parts from reference TRBV5-4 and TRBJ1-3): ETGVTQSPTHLIKTRGQQVTLRCSSQSGHNTVSWYQQALGQGPQFIFQYYREEENGRGNFPPRFSGLQFPNYSSELNVNALELDDSALYLCASSSAAGRGNTIYFGEGSWLTVV.

This CDR3 reads CASSYSGTVYEQYF. CDR3 DNA: TGTGCCAGCAGTTACTCCGGGACAGTCTACGAGCAGTACTTC. The genes are TRBV6-5 and TRBJ2-7; the match to TRBD1 covers 7 bases. The CDR3 is 14 residues long. The junction had 2 bases not matched to a gene; V was cut back by 0 bases and J by 3 bases. The germline V gene encodes CDR1 MNHEY and CDR2 SVGAGI.

V gene TRBV18 combines with J gene TRBJ1-3; 9 bases map to TRBD1. The length of the CDR3 is 18 residues. Germline values: CDR1 KGHSH, CDR2 LQKENI. Unmatched junction bases numbered 14, after V lost 3 bases and J lost 5 bases. DNA of the CDR3: TGTGCCAGCTCACCGACGGGACAGGGTAAGATTTGGAGAAACACCATATATTTT. This gives the protein CASSPTGQGKIWRNTIYF.

This clone was observed a single time. V is TRBV19 and J is TRBJ1-1; weak D call: TRBD1 (6 bases). Trimming removed 4 bases from V and 1 base from J, with 10 bases in between. The germline gives CDR1 LNHDA, CDR2 SQIVND (reference sequence). The CDR3 contains 14 residues. CDR3 residues: CASSTDRRNTEAFF. CDR3 nucleotide sequence: TGTGCCAGTAGTACCGACAGGCGGAACACTGAAGCTTTCTTT. Supplemented by reference TRBV19 and TRBJ1-1, the full variable domain reads DGGITQSPKYLFRKEGQNVTLSCEQNLNHDAMYWYRQDPGQGLRLIYYSQIVNDFQKGDIAEGYSVSREKKESFPLTVTSAQKNPTAFYLCASSTDRRNTEAFFGQGTRLTVV.

V gene TRBV28 combines with J gene TRBJ1-1, with D possibly being TRBD1 (6 bases). Looked up from germline, CDR1 is MDHEN and CDR2 is SYDVKM. Trimming shortened V by 1 base and J by 3 bases, and 9 bases separated the two germline ends. This CDR3 has 14 amino acids. Here the CDR3 DNA reads TGTGCCAGCAGTTTATCAGGGGCCTACACTGAAGCTTTCTTT. Amino acids: CASSLSGAYTEAFF.

V gene TRBV4-3 combines with J gene TRBJ2-1, with 10 bases identical to TRBD2. Germline CDR1 LGHNA, CDR2 YSLEER. J lost 15 bases, V lost 0 bases, and 11 bases had no gene match. The CDR3 runs to 15 residues. The CDR3, as DNA: TGCGCCAGCAGCCAAGATCGAAATAGCGGGGGGATACTGTTCTTC. Its translation: CASSQDRNSGGILFF.

The chain has TRBV11-2 and TRBJ2-7; D not resolved. The CDR3 runs 13 residues. The germline CDR1 and CDR2 sequences are SGHAT and FQNNGV. With 1 base removed from V and 6 bases from J, the gap between germline ends came to 10 bases. The CDR3 nucleotides are TGTGCCAGCAGCTTAGGGGCAGCCGCCGAGCAGTACTTC. It yields the protein CASSLGAAAEQYF.

This chain links TRBV6-5 with TRBJ2-1, with D possibly TRBD1 on 6 matching bases. The CDR3 length is 16 residues. V was cut by 0 bases and J by 4 bases, with 13 bases left in between. Germline CDR1 MNHEY, CDR2 SVGAGI. The CDR3 DNA reads TGTGCCAGCAGTTACTCGGGCAGGGGACGATACAATGAGCAGTTCTTC. It is translated as CASSYSGRGRYNEQFF.

The chain recombines TRBV13 with TRBJ2-1; tentatively, D is TRBD1 (6 bases). Trimming stripped 1 base from V and 2 bases from J, with 12 bases between. Germline V lookup: CDR1 PRHDT, CDR2 FYEKMQ (reference sequence). The CDR3 has 16 amino acids. The CDR3 loop is CASSLEAGATYNEQFF. CDR3 DNA: TGTGCCAGCAGCTTAGAGGCAGGGGCGACCTACAATGAGCAGTTCTTC.

The chain recombines TRBV7-8 with TRBJ2-5, with TRBD2 matching over 8 bases. With 5 bases clipped from V and 5 bases from J, the junction kept 16 bases outside the gene matches. Per the germline V gene, CDR1 is SGHVS and CDR2 is FQNEAQ. This CDR3 has 17 residues. CDR3 nucleotides: TGTGCCAGCAGCCCCCGCCCGGGAGGGCCTGGACGGGAGACCCAGTACTTC. It yields the protein CASSPRPGGPGRETQYF. The whole variable domain, remainder taken from reference TRBV7-8 and TRBJ2-5, is GAGVSQSPRYKVAKRGQDVALRCDPISGHVSLFWYQQALGQGPEFLTYFQNEAQLDKSGLPSDRFFAERPEGSVSTLKIQRTQQEDSAVYLCASSPRPGGPGRETQYFGPGTRLLVL.

This chain joins TRBV16 and TRBJ1-1; no clear D. Trimming removed 4 bases at V and 4 bases at J, with 7 bases between. This CDR3 region has 12 residues. CDR1 is KGHSY and CDR2 is FQNENV in the germline V gene. The DNA for the CDR3 is TGTGCCAGCAGCCTCATGAGCACTGAAGCTTTCTTT. Residues: CASSLMSTEAFF. Using reference TRBV16 and TRBJ1-1 for the parts outside the CDR3, the full variable domain is GEEVAQTPKHLVRGEGQKAKLYCAPIKGHSYVFWYQQVLKNEFKFLISFQNENVFDETGMPKERFSAKCLPNSPCSLEIQATKLEDSAVYFCASSLMSTEAFFGQGTRLTVV.